The 7 T cell receptor beta chains below come from one sample, sequenced in a study of breast tumors, draining lymph nodes, adjacent tissues. TCRdb re-called the multiplex PCR reads with MiXCR, one entry per CDR3 protein. The data show under 350,000 distinct CDR3 sequences, 30% seen once. The lymph nodes were axillary draining lymph nodes from breast cancer patients. Sequenced: axillary lymph node tissue. The receptors shown here come from a female donor with breast cancer. Some clones in this sample may be carry-over from other donors' samples.

This clonotype was picked up one time. One end of the junction is discordant with germline, which a read error may explain. The gene calls are TRBV29-1 and TRBJ2-1, with TRBD2 identical over 9 bases. Looked up from germline, CDR1 is SQVTM and CDR2 is ANQGSEA. The CDR3 has 11 amino acids. In nucleotides, the CDR3 is TGCAGCGTTGAACTGCGGGAGGGGCCGGTCTTC. It specifies CSVELREGPVF.

This clonotype occurred many times. The chain links TRBV9 to TRBJ2-2, with 12 bases aligning to TRBD1. Trimming at V came to 6 bases and at J to 5 bases, leaving 11 bases not matched to a gene. CDR3 length: 17 amino acids. CDR1 SGDLS and CDR2 YYNGEE come from the germline V gene. Here the CDR3 reads CASKGDRGPLSTGELFF. CDR3 coding DNA: TGTGCCAGCAAAGGGGACAGGGGGCCCCTCTCTACCGGGGAGCTGTTTTTT.

Ten or more counts support this clonotype. In DNA, the CDR3 is TGTGCCTGGAGTGTTGTGAGGTCTGATAATTCACCCCTCCACTTT. It encodes CAWSVVRSDNSPLHF. V gene TRBV30 combines with J gene TRBJ1-6; D ambiguous. CDR3 length equals 15 residues. Germline loops: CDR1 GTSNPN, CDR2 SVGIG (reference sequence). Trimming left V 0 bases short and J 5 bases short, with 11 bases between.

This clonotype has ten or more counts. This chain uses TRBV24-1 with TRBJ1-2, with D perhaps TRBD1 (6 bases). The germline V gene encodes CDR1 KGHDR and CDR2 SFDVKD. CDR3 length: 15 amino acids. Trimming pared 4 bases from V and 2 bases from J, leaving 13 bases between. This CDR3 reads CATSEPSQGNYGYTF. CDR3 in DNA: TGTGCCACCAGTGAGCCCAGCCAGGGGAACTATGGCTACACCTTC.

This clonotype was seen at least ten times. J is TRBJ1-2 and V is TRBV5-1, with 10 bases identical to TRBD1. The CDR3 sequence is 15 residues long. Germline CDR1 and CDR2: SGHRS and YFSETQ. V lost 2 bases and J lost 4; bases outside the gene matches: 5. Here the CDR3 reads CASSLDGTGVYGYTF. CDR3 coding DNA: TGCGCCAGCAGCTTAGACGGGACAGGGGTCTATGGCTACACCTTC.

This clonotype was counted many times. The gene calls are TRBV7-8 and TRBJ2-7; 11 positions agree with TRBD2. CDR1 SGHVS and CDR2 FQNEAQ come from the germline V gene. The CDR3 is 15 residues long. The ends lost 4 bases at V and 6 bases at J; junction bases unmatched: 8. CDR3 residues: CASSYRLAGSREQYF. DNA for the CDR3: TGTGCCAGCAGCTATAGACTAGCGGGATCTCGCGAGCAGTACTTC.

Concerning this clonotype itself: Given the absence of the conserved phenylalanine or tryptophan at the CDR3 end, a read error is likely. This chain joins TRBV15 and TRBJ1-5; no definite D call. Germline V gene lookup returns CDR1 LNHNV and CDR2 YYDKDF (reference sequence). This CDR3 has 14 amino acids. The chain's CDR3 is CATSRGRSSQPQHL. In DNA, the CDR3 is TGTGCCACCAGCAGAGGCCGGAGCAGTCAGCCCCAGCATCTT.